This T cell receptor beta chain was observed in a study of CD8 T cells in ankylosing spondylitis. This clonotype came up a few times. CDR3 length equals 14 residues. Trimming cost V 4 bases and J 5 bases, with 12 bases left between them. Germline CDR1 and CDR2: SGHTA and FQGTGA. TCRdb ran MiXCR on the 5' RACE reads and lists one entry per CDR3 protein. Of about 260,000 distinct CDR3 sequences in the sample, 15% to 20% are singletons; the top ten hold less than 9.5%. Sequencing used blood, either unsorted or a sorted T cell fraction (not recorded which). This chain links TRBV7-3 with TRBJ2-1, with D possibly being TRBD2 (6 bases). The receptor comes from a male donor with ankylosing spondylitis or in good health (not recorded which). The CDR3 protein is CASSSTRENNEQFF. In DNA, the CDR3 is TGTGCCAGCAGCTCCACACGGGAGAACAATGAGCAGTTCTTC.